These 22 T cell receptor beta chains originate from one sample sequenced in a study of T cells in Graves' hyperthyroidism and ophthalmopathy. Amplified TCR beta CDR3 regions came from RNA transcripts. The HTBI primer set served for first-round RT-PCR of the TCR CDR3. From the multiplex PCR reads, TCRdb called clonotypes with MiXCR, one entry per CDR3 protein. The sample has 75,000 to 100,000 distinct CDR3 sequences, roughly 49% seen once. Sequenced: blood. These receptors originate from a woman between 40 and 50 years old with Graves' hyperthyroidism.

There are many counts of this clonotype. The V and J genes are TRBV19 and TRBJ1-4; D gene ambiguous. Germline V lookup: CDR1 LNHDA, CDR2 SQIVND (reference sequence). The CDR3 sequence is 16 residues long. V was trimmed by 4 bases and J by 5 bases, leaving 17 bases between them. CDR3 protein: CASSTLPGGGNEKLFF. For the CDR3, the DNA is TGTGCCAGTAGTACCCTCCCCGGAGGCGGAAATGAAAAACTGTTTTTT.

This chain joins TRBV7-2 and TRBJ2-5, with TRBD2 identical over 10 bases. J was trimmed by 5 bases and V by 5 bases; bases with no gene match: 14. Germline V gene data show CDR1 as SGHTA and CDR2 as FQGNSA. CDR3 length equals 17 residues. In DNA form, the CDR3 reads TGTGCCAGCAGCCGACGGGGGGCTAGCGGGAGCAGGGAGACCCAGTACTTC. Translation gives CASSRRGASGSRETQYF.

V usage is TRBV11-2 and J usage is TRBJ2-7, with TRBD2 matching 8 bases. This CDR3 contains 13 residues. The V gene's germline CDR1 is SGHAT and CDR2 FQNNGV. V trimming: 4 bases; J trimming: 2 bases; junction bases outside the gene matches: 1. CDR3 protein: CASSSGGPYEQYF. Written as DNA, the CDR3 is TGTGCCAGCAGCTCGGGGGGGCCCTACGAGCAGTACTTC.

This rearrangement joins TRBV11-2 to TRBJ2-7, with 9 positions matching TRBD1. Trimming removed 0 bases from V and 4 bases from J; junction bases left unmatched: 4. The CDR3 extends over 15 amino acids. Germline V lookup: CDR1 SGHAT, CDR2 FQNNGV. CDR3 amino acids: CASSLEGTGLYEQYF. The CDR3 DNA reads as TGTGCCAGCAGCTTAGAGGGGACAGGGTTGTACGAGCAGTACTTC.

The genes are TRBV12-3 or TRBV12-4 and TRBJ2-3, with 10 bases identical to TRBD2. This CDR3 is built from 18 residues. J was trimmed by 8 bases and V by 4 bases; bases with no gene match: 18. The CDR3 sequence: CASSYSTPSGRGAGTQYF. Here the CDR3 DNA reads TGTGCCAGCAGTTACTCAACCCCTAGCGGGAGAGGCGCAGGTACGCAGTATTTT.

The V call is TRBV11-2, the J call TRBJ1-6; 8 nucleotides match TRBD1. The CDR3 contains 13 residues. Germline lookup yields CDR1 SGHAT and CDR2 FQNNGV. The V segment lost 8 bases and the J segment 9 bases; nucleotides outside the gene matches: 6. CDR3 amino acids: CASSAGGRSPLHF. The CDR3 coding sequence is TGTGCCAGCTCGGCAGGGGGCCGTTCACCCCTCCACTTT.

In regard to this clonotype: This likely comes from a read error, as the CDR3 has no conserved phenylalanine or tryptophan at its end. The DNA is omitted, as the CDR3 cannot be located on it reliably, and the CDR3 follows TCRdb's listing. The CDR3 here is CASGTGLAGA. V is TRBV2 and J is TRBJ1-4. The CDR3 is 10 amino acids in total, end residues counted. Germline V gene lookup returns CDR1 SNHLY and CDR2 FYNNEI.

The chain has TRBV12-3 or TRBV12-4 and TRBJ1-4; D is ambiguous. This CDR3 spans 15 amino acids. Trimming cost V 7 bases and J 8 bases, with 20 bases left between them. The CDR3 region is CASIRTCPLWEKLFF. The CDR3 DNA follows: TGTGCCAGCATTAGAACGTGCCCGTTGTGGGAAAAACTGTTTTTT.

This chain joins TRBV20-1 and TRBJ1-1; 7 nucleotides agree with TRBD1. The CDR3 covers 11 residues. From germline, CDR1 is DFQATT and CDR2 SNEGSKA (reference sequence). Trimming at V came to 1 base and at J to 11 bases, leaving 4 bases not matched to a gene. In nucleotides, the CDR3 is TGCAGTGCTAGAGGGCGAGGGGGCGCTTTCTTT. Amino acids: CSARGRGGAFF.

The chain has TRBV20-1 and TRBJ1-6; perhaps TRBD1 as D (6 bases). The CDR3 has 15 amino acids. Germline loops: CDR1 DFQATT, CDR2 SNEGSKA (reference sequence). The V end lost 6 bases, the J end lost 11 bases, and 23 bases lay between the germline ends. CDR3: CSATRGGPALTPLHF. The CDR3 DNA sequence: TGCAGTGCCACCCGAGGGGGACCAGCGTTAACACCCCTCCACTTT.

Here the CDR3 reads CASSFGRGNQPQHF. The CDR3 bases are TGTGCCAGCAGTTTTGGCAGGGGCAATCAGCCCCAGCATTTT. This chain joins TRBV27 and TRBJ1-5; possible D gene TRBD1, 5 bases. Germline V gene data show CDR1 as MNHEY and CDR2 as SMNVEV (reference sequence). V lost 3 bases and J 2 bases, leaving 8 bases between the germline ends. The CDR3 has 14 residues.

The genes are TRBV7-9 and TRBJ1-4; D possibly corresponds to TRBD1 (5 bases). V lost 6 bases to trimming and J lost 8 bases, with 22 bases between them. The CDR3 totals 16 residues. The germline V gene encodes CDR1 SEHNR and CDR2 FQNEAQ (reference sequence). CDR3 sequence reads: CASSSTGAAVPEKLFF. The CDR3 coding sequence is TGTGCCAGCAGTTCGACCGGGGCAGCGGTTCCGGAAAAACTGTTTTTT. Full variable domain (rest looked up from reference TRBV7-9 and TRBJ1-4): DTGVSQNPRHKITKRGQNVTFRCDPISEHNRLYWYRQTLGQGPEFLTYFQNEAQLEKSRLLSDRFSAERPKGSFSTLEIQRTEQGDSAMYLCASSSTGAAVPEKLFFGSGTQLSVL.

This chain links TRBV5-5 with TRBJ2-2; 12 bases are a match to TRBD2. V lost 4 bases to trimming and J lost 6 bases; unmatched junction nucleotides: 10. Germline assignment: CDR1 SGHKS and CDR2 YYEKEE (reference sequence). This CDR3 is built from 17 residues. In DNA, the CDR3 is TGTGCCAGCAGCCCTCGGACTAGCGGGACTTCCTCCGGGGAGCTGTTTTTT. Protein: CASSPRTSGTSSGELFF.

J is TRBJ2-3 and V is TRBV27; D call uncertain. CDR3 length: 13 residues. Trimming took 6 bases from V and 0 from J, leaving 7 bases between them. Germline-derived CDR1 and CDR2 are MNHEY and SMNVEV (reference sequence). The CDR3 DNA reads TGTGCCAGCAGGGGTCGGAGCACAGATACGCAGTATTTT. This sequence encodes CASRGRSTDTQYF.

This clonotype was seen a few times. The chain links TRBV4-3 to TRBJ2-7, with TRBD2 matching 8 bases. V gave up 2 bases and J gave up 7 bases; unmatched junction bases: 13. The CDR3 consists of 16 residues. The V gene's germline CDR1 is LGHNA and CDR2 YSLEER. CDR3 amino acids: CASSQSGGAGTREQYF. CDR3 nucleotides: TGCGCCAGCAGCCAATCCGGGGGGGCGGGAACGAGGGAGCAGTACTTC.

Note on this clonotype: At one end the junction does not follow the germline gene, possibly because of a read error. CDR3 sequence: CAASSRDRGSYEQYF. The DNA for the CDR3 is TGTGCCGCCAGCAGCCGGGACAGAGGCTCCTACGAGCAGTACTTC. The J gene is TRBJ2-7, the V gene TRBV15; 7 nucleotides line up with TRBD1. The CDR3 contains 15 residues. Germline CDR1 and CDR2: LNHNV and YYDKDF (reference sequence).

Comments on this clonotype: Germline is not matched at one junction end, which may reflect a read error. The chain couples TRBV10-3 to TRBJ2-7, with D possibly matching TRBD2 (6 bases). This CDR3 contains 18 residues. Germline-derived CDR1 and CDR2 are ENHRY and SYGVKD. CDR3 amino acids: CASSSFSALAARRYEQYF. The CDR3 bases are TGTGCCAGCAGTTCCTTCTCGGCGTTAGCGGCTAGGAGATACGAGCAGTACTTC.

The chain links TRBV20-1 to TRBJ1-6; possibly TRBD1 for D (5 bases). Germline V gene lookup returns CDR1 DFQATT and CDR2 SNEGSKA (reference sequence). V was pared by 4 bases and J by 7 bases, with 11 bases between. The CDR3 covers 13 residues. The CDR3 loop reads CSAIDTGNSPLHF. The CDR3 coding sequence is TGCAGTGCTATTGATACAGGCAATTCACCCCTCCACTTT.

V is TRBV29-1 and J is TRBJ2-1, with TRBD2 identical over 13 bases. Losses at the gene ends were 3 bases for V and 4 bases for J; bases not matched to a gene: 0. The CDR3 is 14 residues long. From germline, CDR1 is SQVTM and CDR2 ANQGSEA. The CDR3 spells CSVEGLAGYNEQFF. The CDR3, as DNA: TGCAGCGTTGAGGGACTAGCGGGATACAATGAGCAGTTCTTC.

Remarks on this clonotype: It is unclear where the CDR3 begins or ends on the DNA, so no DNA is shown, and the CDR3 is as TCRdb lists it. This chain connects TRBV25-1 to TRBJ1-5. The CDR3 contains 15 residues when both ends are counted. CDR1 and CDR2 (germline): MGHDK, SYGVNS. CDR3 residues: CACSARRTDNQPQHF.

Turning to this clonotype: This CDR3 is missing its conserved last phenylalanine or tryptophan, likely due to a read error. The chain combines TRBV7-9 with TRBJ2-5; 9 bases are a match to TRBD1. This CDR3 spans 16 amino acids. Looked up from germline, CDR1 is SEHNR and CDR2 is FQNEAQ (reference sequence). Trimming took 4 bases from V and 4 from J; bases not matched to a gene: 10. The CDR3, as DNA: TGTGCCAGCAGCTCAGTAGAACAGGGGGCGGGAGAGACCCAGTACCTC. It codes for CASSSVEQGAGETQYL.

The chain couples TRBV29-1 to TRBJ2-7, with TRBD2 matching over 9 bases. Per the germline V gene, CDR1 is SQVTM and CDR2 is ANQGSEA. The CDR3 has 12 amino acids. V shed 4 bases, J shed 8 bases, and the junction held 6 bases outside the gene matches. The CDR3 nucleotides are TGCAGCGTTGTAGCGGGAGCCAGGAAGCAGTACTTC. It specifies CSVVAGARKQYF.